What follows are 29 T cell receptor beta chains derived from one specimen sequenced in a study of shared clonotypes between healthy human individuals. CD8 cells classed as naive were CD45RO-negative and positively selected for CCR7, excluding terminally differentiated effector memory CD45RA+ cells. Method: immunoSEQ multiplex PCR; TCRdb's copy keeps in-frame clones and lacks some. The table shows hundreds of thousands of clones, with roughly 95% occurring only once. Sample: naive CD8+ T cells sorted from blood. These receptors all stem from a woman in her 30s in good health.

The rearrangement uses TRBV6-4 and TRBJ2-3; D perhaps matches TRBD1 (5 bases). V lost 1 base, J lost 3 bases, and 8 bases lay in between. This CDR3 region has 14 residues. The germline CDR1 and CDR2 sequences are MRHNA and SNTAGT. The chain's CDR3 is CASSDLGPTDTQYF. CDR3 DNA sequence: TGTGCCAGCAGTGACTTGGGGCCAACAGATACGCAGTATTTT.

The CDR3 reads CASSDGPGGLTEAFF. Written as DNA, the CDR3 is TGTGCCAGCAGTGATGGGCCAGGGGGCCTAACTGAAGCTTTCTTT. The chain carries TRBV2 and TRBJ1-1, with 8 positions matching TRBD1. Germline V gene sequence: CDR1 SNHLY, CDR2 FYNNEI. The CDR3 runs to 15 residues. Trimming at V came to 3 bases and at J to 5 bases, leaving 8 bases not matched to a gene. Together with reference TRBV2 and TRBJ1-1, the CDR3 gives the full variable domain: EPEVTQTPSHQVTQMGQEVILRCVPISNHLYFYWYRQILGQKVEFLVSFYNNEISEKSEIFDDQFSVERPDGSNFTLKIRSTKLEDSAMYFCASSDGPGGLTEAFFGQGTRLTVV.

V gene TRBV6-1 combines with J gene TRBJ2-7; D tentatively reads TRBD1 or TRBD2 (5 bases each). CDR3 size: 15 residues. Between the trimmed V and J ends, which lost 4 bases and 2 bases, there was a span of 15 bases. Germline lookup yields CDR1 MNHNS and CDR2 SASEGT. CDR3 sequence: CASSGLGTTAYEQYF. The CDR3 nucleotides read TGTGCCAGCAGTGGGTTAGGGACGACCGCCTACGAGCAGTACTTC.

The chain has TRBV4-1 and TRBJ2-1, with 9 bases lining up with TRBD2. V shed 0 bases, J shed 8 bases, and the junction held 11 bases outside the gene matches. There are 17 residues in the CDR3. Germline assignment: CDR1 MGHRA and CDR2 YSYEKL. This CDR3 reads CASSQDFSPGLADEQFF. The CDR3 nucleotides are TGCGCCAGCAGCCAAGATTTTTCCCCGGGACTAGCTGATGAGCAGTTCTTC.

This rearrangement joins TRBV28 to TRBJ1-2; the match to TRBD1 covers 9 bases. From germline, CDR1 is MDHEN and CDR2 SYDVKM. The CDR3 sequence is 15 residues long. V shed 5 bases and J 4 bases; nucleotides not matched to a gene: 8. The CDR3 loop is CASSDPGQGLYGYTF. CDR3 sequence (DNA): TGTGCCAGCAGTGACCCGGGACAGGGCCTCTATGGCTACACCTTC.

This chain uses TRBV2 with TRBJ2-5; weak D call: TRBD1 (6 bases). V was shortened by 3 bases and J by 5 bases, with 16 bases between the two germline ends. This CDR3 spans 15 amino acids. Germline CDR1 SNHLY, CDR2 FYNNEI. The CDR3 DNA reads as TGTGCCAGCAGTGAGGGGGCAGGGCGGCACGAGACCCAGTACTTC. It is translated as CASSEGAGRHETQYF.

This clone occurred once. This chain links TRBV6-1 with TRBJ1-5; TRBD1 is a possible D gene (5 bases). Germline V gene data show CDR1 as MNHNS and CDR2 as SASEGT. The CDR3 consists of 14 residues. The ends were cut back, 3 bases at V and 6 bases at J, with 12 bases in the middle. The CDR3 reads CASSDLGVAQPQHF. The CDR3 nucleotides read TGTGCCAGCAGTGATTTAGGGGTGGCTCAGCCCCAGCATTTT.

A single count supports this clone. The chain joins TRBV10-2 to TRBJ2-6, with 8 bases fitting TRBD1. This CDR3 spans 17 amino acids. CDR1 WSHSY and CDR2 SAAADI come from the germline V gene. V was clipped by 8 bases and J by 0 bases; unmatched bases: 9. The CDR3 spells CASLPGQVHSGANVLTF. The DNA of the CDR3 is TGCGCCAGCCTCCCGGGACAGGTCCACTCTGGGGCCAACGTCCTGACTTTC.

The rearrangement uses TRBV29-1 and TRBJ1-2; TRBD1 aligns across 9 bases. Germline V gene sequence: CDR1 SQVTM, CDR2 ANQGSEA. Germline trimming cut 6 bases from V and 3 bases from J; bases unmatched to any gene: 8. This CDR3 spans 14 amino acids. The CDR3 DNA sequence: TGCAGCGTAGATGGACAGGGGCAGGACTATGGCTACACCTTC. This gives the protein CSVDGQGQDYGYTF.

This chain links TRBV5-6 with TRBJ2-7; perhaps TRBD2 as D (6 bases). Trimming took 3 bases from V and 4 from J, leaving 14 bases between them. This CDR3 is 14 amino acids long. CDR1 and CDR2 (germline): SGHDT, YYEEEE. The CDR3 region has the DNA TGTGCCAGCAGCTATGGCTCCGGGGGATACGAGCAGTACTTC. Translating gives CASSYGSGGYEQYF.

This clone appeared once. J is TRBJ2-7 and V is TRBV4-1; the match to TRBD1 covers 9 bases. Per germline, CDR1 MGHRA and CDR2 YSYEKL. Trimming at V came to 2 bases and at J to 1 base, leaving 3 bases not matched to a gene. The CDR3 runs 15 residues. The CDR3 spells CASSQSQGASYEQYF. CDR3 in DNA: TGCGCCAGCAGCCAATCACAGGGGGCATCCTACGAGCAGTACTTC.

The gene calls are TRBV27 and TRBJ1-3, with D possibly matching TRBD1 (5 bases). V was pared by 5 bases and J by 2 bases, with 13 bases between. From germline, CDR1 is MNHEY and CDR2 SMNVEV (reference sequence). This CDR3 is 15 amino acids long. The CDR3 coding sequence is TGTGCCAGCAGTATGTCGGTACAGGCTGGAAACACCATATATTTT. Translation: CASSMSVQAGNTIYF.

The chain links TRBV5-8 to TRBJ2-1, with D possibly matching TRBD2 (6 bases). The CDR3 sequence is 15 residues long. Trimming took 6 bases from V and 0 from J, leaving 13 bases between them. Germline CDR1 SGHTS, CDR2 YDEGEE. CDR3 loop: CASTLRDSSYNEQFF. Here the CDR3 DNA reads TGTGCCAGCACCCTCCGGGACTCCTCCTACAATGAGCAGTTCTTC.

This clone appeared a few times. CDR3 nucleotides: TGTGCCACTCTACCTAGCGGGATCTCCTACGAGCAGTACTTC. It encodes CATLPSGISYEQYF. The chain links TRBV6-1 to TRBJ2-7; TRBD2 aligns across 9 bases. With 10 bases clipped from V and 0 bases from J, the junction kept 7 bases outside the gene matches. This CDR3 region has 14 residues. The V gene's germline CDR1 is MNHNS and CDR2 SASEGT.

The chain combines TRBV5-6 with TRBJ2-7, with 7 bases aligning to TRBD1. Germline V lookup: CDR1 SGHDT, CDR2 YYEEEE. The CDR3 length is 14 residues. The junction had 5 bases not matched to a gene; V was cut back by 2 bases and J by 3 bases. The CDR3 region is CASSLGGRSYEQYF. In nucleotides, the CDR3 is TGTGCCAGCAGCTTAGGGGGCAGAAGCTACGAGCAGTACTTC. Based on the CDR3 plus reference TRBV5-6 and TRBJ2-7, the full variable domain is DAGVTQSPTHLIKTRGQQVTLRCSPKSGHDTVSWYQQALGQGPQFIFQYYEEEERQRGNFPDRFSGHQFPNYSSELNVNALLLGDSALYLCASSLGGRSYEQYFGPGTRLTVT.

The rearrangement uses TRBV7-9 and TRBJ1-6, with a tentative D call TRBD1 (5 bases). With 1 base removed from V and 6 bases from J, the gap between germline ends came to 7 bases. This CDR3 contains 14 residues. The V gene's germline CDR1 is SEHNR and CDR2 FQNEAQ (reference sequence). The CDR3 here is CASSLVQGNSPLHF. CDR3 bases: TGTGCCAGCAGCTTAGTCCAGGGTAATTCACCCCTCCACTTT.

This chain connects TRBV6-5 to TRBJ2-1; TRBD2 matches 7 bases. Germline loops: CDR1 MNHEY, CDR2 SVGAGI. With 1 base clipped from V and 6 bases from J, the junction kept 6 bases outside the gene matches. This CDR3 contains 15 residues. The CDR3 bases are TGTGCCAGCAGTTACTTGGGGGAGGGCCGCAATGAGCAGTTCTTC. Translated, it gives CASSYLGEGRNEQFF.

J is TRBJ1-1 and V is TRBV10-2; D remains unclear. V lost 0 bases, J lost 8 bases, and 7 bases lay in between. The germline V gene has CDR1 WSHSY and CDR2 SAAADI. The CDR3 loop spans 12 amino acids. This chain's CDR3 is CASSESPPEAFF. The CDR3 nucleotides read TGCGCCAGCAGTGAGTCCCCCCCGGAAGCTTTCTTT.

In this sample, this clone turned up once. Written as DNA, the CDR3 is TGTGCCAGCAGTGAATCGGTCACGGCCGTCTACGAGCAGTACTTC. Amino acids: CASSESVTAVYEQYF. The chain joins TRBV6-1 to TRBJ2-7; D unclear. This CDR3 has 15 residues. Germline CDR1 MNHNS, CDR2 SASEGT. V was cut by 2 bases and J by 3 bases, with 14 bases left in between.

V usage is TRBV7-9 and J usage is TRBJ2-1; D gene uncertain. Germline values: CDR1 SEHNR, CDR2 FQNEAQ (reference sequence). The CDR3 extends over 10 amino acids. V was cut by 5 bases and J by 7 bases, with 3 bases left in between. The CDR3 loop is CASSQNEQFF. CDR3 nucleotide sequence: TGTGCCAGCAGCCAGAATGAGCAGTTCTTC. Complete variable domain (other parts from reference TRBV7-9 and TRBJ2-1): DTGVSQNPRHKITKRGQNVTFRCDPISEHNRLYWYRQTLGQGPEFLTYFQNEAQLEKSRLLSDRFSAERPKGSFSTLEIQRTEQGDSAMYLCASSQNEQFFGPGTRLTVL.

The gene calls are TRBV6-1 and TRBJ1-5; tentative D call: TRBD1 (5 bases). The CDR3 contains 16 residues. The germline V gene encodes CDR1 MNHNS and CDR2 SASEGT. V lost 3 bases and J 4 bases, leaving 16 bases between the germline ends. CDR3 sequence reads: CASSDYAGKGNQPQHF. The CDR3 nucleotides are TGTGCCAGCAGTGATTACGCAGGGAAGGGAAATCAGCCCCAGCATTTT.

CDR3 amino acids: CASSFTANYGYTF. For the CDR3, the DNA is TGTGCCAGCAGCTTTACAGCTAACTATGGCTACACCTTC. The chain combines TRBV7-8 with TRBJ1-2; no firm D call. V dropped 3 bases and J dropped 0 bases, with 5 bases sitting between them. The length of the CDR3 is 13 residues. Germline values: CDR1 SGHVS, CDR2 FQNEAQ.

The chain couples TRBV9 to TRBJ2-1, with 8 bases that match TRBD2. The CDR3 loop spans 19 amino acids. Trimming at V came to 0 bases and at J to 8 bases, leaving 19 bases not matched to a gene. Germline loops: CDR1 SGDLS, CDR2 YYNGEE. The CDR3 nucleotides are TGTGCCAGCAGCGTAGATTCCCCCCGGGGGGGAGGGTTTATCCATGAGCAGTTCTTC. Encoded protein: CASSVDSPRGGGFIHEQFF.

V and J are TRBV9 and TRBJ2-7; 8 positions match TRBD1. Looked up from germline, CDR1 is SGDLS and CDR2 is YYNGEE. This CDR3 region has 14 residues. V lost 6 bases and J lost 3; bases outside the gene matches: 8. The CDR3 DNA reads TGTGCCAGCACCCCATCCGGGACAGGCTACGAGCAGTACTTC. Translation gives CASTPSGTGYEQYF.

The chain uses TRBV19 and TRBJ2-7, with D perhaps matching TRBD1 (5 bases). Trimming stripped 5 bases from V and 0 bases from J, with 11 bases between. Germline V CDR1 and CDR2: LNHDA, SQIVND (reference sequence). The CDR3 loop spans 14 amino acids. Written as DNA, the CDR3 is TGTGCCAGTAGTCCTGTGGGGCTCTCCTACGAGCAGTACTTC. Residues: CASSPVGLSYEQYF.

The gene calls are TRBV5-4 and TRBJ2-3; no firm D call. CDR3 length equals 15 residues. Deletions cut 3 bases from V and 4 bases from J, with 15 bases between. CDR1 and CDR2 from the germline V gene are SGHNT and YYREEE (reference sequence). CDR3 DNA: TGTGCCAGCAGCTCACCGGGTCTTCCCGCAGATACGCAGTATTTT. Encoded protein: CASSSPGLPADTQYF.

V usage is TRBV4-1 and J usage is TRBJ1-6; D not certain. The V end was cut by 5 bases, the J end by 9 bases, with 23 bases between. The CDR3 has 17 amino acids. Looked up from germline, CDR1 is MGHRA and CDR2 is YSYEKL. The CDR3 reads CASSARNGAYETSPLHF. The CDR3 nucleotides are TGCGCCAGCAGCGCGAGGAACGGCGCCTACGAAACTTCACCCCTCCACTTT.

This chain links TRBV2 with TRBJ1-1, with D perhaps TRBD1 (5 bases). The CDR3 runs 11 residues. Germline assignment: CDR1 SNHLY and CDR2 FYNNEI. The V end lost 10 bases, the J end lost 6 bases, and 12 bases lay between the germline ends. The DNA for the CDR3 is TGTGCCACCAGGGTAACTGCTGAAGCTTTCTTT. Its translation is CATRVTAEAFF.

The chain couples TRBV2 to TRBJ2-7; D is ambiguous. This CDR3 has 14 residues. Trimming left V 6 bases short and J 0 bases short, with 12 bases between. The germline V gene has CDR1 SNHLY and CDR2 FYNNEI. CDR3 loop: CASSPDGYSYEQYF. In DNA, the CDR3 is TGTGCCAGCAGCCCGGACGGGTACTCCTACGAGCAGTACTTC.